This TCR beta chain emerged from a study of blood T cell repertoires in COVID-19. Libraries were prepared by immunoSEQ multiplex PCR; TCRdb keeps only in-frame clonotypes and omits some of them. The data show roughly 250,000 clones, approximately 86% seen once. CDR1 and CDR2 from the germline V gene are LNHDA and SQIVND (reference sequence). Trimming took off 2 bases at V and 2 bases at J, with 13 bases between the two ends. The CDR3 is 15 residues long. The sequenced sample consisted of peripheral blood. This clonotype was obtained from a man aged 55 to 70 who had recovered from COVID-19. The chain carries TRBV19 and TRBJ2-7; D is perhaps TRBD2 (7 bases). The CDR3 protein is CASSIFRGGAYEQYF. Written as DNA, the CDR3 is TGTGCCAGTAGTATATTTCGAGGGGGGGCCTACGAGCAGTACTTC.